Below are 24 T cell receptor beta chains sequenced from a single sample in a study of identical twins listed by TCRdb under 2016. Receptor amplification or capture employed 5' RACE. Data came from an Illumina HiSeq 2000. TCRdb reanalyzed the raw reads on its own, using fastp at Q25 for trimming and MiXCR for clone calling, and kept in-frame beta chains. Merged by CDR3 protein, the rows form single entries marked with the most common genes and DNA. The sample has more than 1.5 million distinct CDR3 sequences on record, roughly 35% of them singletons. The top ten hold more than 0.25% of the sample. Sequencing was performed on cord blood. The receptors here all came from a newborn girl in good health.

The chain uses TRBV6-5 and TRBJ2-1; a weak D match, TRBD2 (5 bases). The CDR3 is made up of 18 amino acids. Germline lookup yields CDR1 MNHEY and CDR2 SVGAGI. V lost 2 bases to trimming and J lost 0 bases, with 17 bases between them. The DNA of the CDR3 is TGTGCCAGCAGTTACCCCTGGAGGTCAGTCACCTCCTACAATGAGCAGTTCTTC. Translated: CASSYPWRSVTSYNEQFF.

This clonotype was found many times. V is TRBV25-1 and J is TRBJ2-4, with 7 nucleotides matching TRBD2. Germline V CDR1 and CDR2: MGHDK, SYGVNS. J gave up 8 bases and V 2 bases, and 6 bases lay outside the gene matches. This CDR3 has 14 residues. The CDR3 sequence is CASSEGGGWDIQYF. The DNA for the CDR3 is TGTGCCAGCAGTGAAGGGGGGGGTTGGGACATTCAGTACTTC.

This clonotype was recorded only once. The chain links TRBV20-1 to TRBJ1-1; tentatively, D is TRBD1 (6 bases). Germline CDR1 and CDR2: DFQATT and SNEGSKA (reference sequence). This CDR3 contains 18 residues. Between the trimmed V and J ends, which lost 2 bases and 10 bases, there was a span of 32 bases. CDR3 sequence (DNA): TGCAGTGCTAGAAAAAATGCGGGACACCTTATCAGGGACACGGCAGCTTTCTTT. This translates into CSARKNAGHLIRDTAAFF.

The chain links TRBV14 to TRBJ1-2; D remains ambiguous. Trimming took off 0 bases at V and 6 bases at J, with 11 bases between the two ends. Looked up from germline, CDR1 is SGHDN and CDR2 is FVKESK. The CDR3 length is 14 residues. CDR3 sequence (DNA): TGTGCCAGCAGCCAAGATCAACAGTCTCATGGCTACACCTTC. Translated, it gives CASSQDQQSHGYTF.

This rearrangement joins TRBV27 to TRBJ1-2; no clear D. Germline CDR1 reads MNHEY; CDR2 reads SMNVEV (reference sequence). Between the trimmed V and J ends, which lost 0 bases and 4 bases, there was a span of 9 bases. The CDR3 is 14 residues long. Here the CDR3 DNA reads TGTGCCAGCAGTTTATCGAGGGTCTCCTATGGCTACACCTTC. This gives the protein CASSLSRVSYGYTF.

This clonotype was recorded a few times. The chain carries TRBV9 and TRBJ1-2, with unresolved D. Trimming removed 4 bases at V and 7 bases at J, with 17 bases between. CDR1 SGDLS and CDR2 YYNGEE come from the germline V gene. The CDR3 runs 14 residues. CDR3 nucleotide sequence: TGTGCCAGCAGCACTGTCGGTAGGATCTCTGGCTACACCTTC. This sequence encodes CASSTVGRISGYTF.

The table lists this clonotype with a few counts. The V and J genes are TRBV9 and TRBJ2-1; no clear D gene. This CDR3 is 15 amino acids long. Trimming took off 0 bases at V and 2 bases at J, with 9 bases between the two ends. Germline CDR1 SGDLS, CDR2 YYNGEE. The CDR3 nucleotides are TGTGCCAGCAGCGTAGGGAACGGTGCCTACAATGAGCAGTTCTTC. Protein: CASSVGNGAYNEQFF.

CDR3 amino acids: CASSRDRTYYNEQFF. Here the CDR3 DNA reads TGTGCCAGCAGCCGGGACAGGACCTATTACAATGAGCAGTTCTTC. This chain joins TRBV5-4 and TRBJ2-1; 8 positions agree with TRBD1. V lost 4 bases, J lost 4 bases, and 7 bases stayed unmatched. CDR3 size: 15 residues. Germline V gives CDR1 SGHNT, CDR2 YYREEE (reference sequence).

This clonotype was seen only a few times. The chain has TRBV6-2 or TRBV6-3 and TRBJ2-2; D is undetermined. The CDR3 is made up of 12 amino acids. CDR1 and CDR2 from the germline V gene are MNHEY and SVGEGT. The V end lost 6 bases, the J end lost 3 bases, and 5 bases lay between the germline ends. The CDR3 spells CASSHDTGELFF. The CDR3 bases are TGTGCCAGCAGCCACGACACCGGGGAGCTGTTTTTT.

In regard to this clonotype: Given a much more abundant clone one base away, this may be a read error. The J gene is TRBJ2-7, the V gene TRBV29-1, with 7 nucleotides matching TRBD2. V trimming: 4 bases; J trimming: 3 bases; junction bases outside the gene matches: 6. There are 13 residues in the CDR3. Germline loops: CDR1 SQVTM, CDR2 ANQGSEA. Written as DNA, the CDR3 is TGCAGCGTTGCTAACGGGGGGATCTACGAGCAGTACTTC. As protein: CSVANGGIYEQYF.

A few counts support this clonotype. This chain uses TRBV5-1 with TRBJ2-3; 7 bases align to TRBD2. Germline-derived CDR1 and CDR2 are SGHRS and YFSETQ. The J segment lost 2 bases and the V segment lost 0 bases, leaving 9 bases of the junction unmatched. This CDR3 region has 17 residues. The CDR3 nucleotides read TGCGCCAGCAGCTTGGGGTATCTAGCGGCGTACACAGATACGCAGTATTTT. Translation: CASSLGYLAAYTDTQYF.

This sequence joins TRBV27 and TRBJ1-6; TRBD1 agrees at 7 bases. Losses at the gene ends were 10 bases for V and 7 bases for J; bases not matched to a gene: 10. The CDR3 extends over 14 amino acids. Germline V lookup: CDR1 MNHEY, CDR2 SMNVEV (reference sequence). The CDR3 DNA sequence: TGTGCCACTCCCAGGGGGTCAGAGAATTCACCCCTCCACTTT. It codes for CATPRGSENSPLHF.

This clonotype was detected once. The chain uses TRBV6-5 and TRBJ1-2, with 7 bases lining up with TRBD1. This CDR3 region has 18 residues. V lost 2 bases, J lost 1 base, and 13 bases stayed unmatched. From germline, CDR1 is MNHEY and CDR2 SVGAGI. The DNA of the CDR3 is TGTGCCAGCAGTTACAGAACCATCGGACAGGAACTTAACTATGGCTACACCTTC. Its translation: CASSYRTIGQELNYGYTF.

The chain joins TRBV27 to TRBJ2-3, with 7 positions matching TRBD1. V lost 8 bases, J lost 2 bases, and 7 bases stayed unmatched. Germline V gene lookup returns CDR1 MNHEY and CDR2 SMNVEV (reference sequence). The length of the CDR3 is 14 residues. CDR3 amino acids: CASGHRGHTDTQYF. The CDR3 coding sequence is TGTGCCAGCGGTCACAGGGGACACACAGATACGCAGTATTTT.

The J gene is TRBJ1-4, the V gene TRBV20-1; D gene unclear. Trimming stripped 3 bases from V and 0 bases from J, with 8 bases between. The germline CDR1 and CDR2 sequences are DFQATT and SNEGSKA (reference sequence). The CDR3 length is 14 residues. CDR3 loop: CSASVSSTNEKLFF. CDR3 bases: TGCAGTGCTAGTGTATCCTCAACTAATGAAAAACTGTTTTTT.

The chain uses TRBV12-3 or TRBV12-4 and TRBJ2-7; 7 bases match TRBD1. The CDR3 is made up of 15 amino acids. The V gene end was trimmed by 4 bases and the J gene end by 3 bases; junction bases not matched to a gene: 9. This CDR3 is CASSSPGTDFYEQYF. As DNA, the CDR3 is TGTGCCAGCAGTTCCCCCGGGACAGATTTCTACGAGCAGTACTTC.

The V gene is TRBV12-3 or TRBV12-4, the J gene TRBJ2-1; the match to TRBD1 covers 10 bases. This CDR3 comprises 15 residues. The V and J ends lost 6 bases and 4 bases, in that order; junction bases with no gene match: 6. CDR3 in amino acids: CASREDRGGYNEQFF. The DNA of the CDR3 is TGTGCCAGCAGAGAGGACAGGGGGGGGTACAATGAGCAGTTCTTC.

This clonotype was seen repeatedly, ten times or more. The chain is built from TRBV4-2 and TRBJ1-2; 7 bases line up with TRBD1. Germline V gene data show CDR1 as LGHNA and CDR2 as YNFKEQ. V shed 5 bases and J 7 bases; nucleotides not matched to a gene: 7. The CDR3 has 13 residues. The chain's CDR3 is CASSSDRAGGYTF. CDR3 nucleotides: TGTGCCAGCAGCTCCGACAGGGCTGGTGGCTACACCTTC.

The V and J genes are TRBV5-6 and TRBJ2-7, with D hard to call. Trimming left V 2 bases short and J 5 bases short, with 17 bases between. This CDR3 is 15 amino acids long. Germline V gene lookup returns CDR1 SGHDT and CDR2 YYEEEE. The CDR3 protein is CASSFTGPWDHEQYF. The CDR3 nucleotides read TGTGCCAGCAGCTTTACCGGGCCCTGGGATCACGAGCAGTACTTC.

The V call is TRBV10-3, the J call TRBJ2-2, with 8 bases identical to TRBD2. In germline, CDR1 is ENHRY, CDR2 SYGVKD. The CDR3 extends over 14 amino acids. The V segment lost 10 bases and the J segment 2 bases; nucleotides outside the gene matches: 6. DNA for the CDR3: TGTGCCAGTTCTAGCGGGCCTAACACCGGGGAGCTGTTTTTT. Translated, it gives CASSSGPNTGELFF.

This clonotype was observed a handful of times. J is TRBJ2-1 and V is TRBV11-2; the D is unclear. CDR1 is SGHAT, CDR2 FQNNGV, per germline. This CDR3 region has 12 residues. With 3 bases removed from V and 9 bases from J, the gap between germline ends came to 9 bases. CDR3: CASSLHVGEQFF. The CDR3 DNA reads TGTGCCAGCAGCTTGCACGTTGGTGAGCAGTTCTTC. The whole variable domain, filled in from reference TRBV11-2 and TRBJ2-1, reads EAGVAQSPRYKIIEKRQSVAFWCNPISGHATLYWYQQILGQGPKLLIQFQNNGVVDDSQLPKDRFSAERLKGVDSTLKIQPAKLEDSAVYLCASSLHVGEQFFGPGTRLTVL.

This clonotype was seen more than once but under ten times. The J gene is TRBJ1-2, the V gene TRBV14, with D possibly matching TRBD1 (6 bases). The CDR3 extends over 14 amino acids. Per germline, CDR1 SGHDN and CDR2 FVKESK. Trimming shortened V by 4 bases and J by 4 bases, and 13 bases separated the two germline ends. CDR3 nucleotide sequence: TGTGCCAGCAGCCCTTTTGGACAGTTCTATGGCTACACCTTC. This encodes CASSPFGQFYGYTF.

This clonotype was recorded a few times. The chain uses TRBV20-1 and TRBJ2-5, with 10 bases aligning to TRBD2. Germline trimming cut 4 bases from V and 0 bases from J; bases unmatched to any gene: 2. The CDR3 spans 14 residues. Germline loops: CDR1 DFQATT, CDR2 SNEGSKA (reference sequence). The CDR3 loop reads CSANSGGNQETQYF. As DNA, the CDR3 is TGCAGTGCTAATAGCGGGGGGAACCAAGAGACCCAGTACTTC.

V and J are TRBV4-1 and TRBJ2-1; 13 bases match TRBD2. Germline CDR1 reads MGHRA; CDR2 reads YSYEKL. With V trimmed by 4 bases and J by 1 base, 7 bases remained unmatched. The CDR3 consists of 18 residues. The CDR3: CASSRLGLAGESYNEQFF. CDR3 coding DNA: TGCGCCAGCAGCCGCCTTGGACTAGCGGGAGAGTCCTACAATGAGCAGTTCTTC.